This T cell receptor (beta chain) stems from a study of blood T cell repertoires in COVID-19 (dated by TCRdb to the early 2020s). Context from the whole study: Samples covering the acute and convalescent phases of COVID-19 were provided by collaborators in the United States, Italy and Spain. The prospective study material was composed of cDNA or gDNA derived from T cells, B-cell-depleted T cells, or PBMCs. The dataset comprised deeply sampled blood TCRbeta repertoires from subjects exposed to, actively infected with, or recovered from COVID-19. The repertoires were made available in a free public database intended to serve as a resource for research on the immune response to SARS-CoV-2. The samples were drawn from the first 160 participants of the ongoing ImmuneRACE study and from 1,254 subjects provided by 6 global collaborators. A de-identified subject ID, COVID-19 status, age in years and sex were almost always included in the sample metadata. HLA class I and class II types, where available, came from metadata supplied by the sample provider rather than from assay-based typing.

Participants in the prospective study were enrolled through a virtual design, were aged about 18 to 100 years, and lived in roughly 25 United States geographic areas. In the prospective study, cohorts were assigned on the basis of participant-reported clinical history obtained from a screening survey and a study questionnaire. Exposed participants were defined as having been in contact with someone with a PCR-confirmed or clinician-diagnosed COVID-19 case within 2 weeks of study entry. Each participant in the prospective study had whole blood, serum and a nasopharyngeal or oropharyngeal swab collected by mobile phlebotomists. Prospective study participants could optionally give additional blood draws and questionnaires over an approximately 2-month period. Before DNA extraction, prospective study blood samples were shipped either frozen or at room temperature. The immunoSEQ Assay, a bias-controlled multiplex PCR, was used to amplify TCRbeta CDR3 regions from genomic DNA. In the authors' own workflow: The number of nucleated cells in each sample was estimated from the amplification of reference gene primers within the assay. To quantify the absolute abundance of each unique TCRbeta CDR3 rearrangement, sequence reads were collapsed and filtered. Productive Simpson clonality was computed per sample as the square root of Simpson's diversity index over productive rearrangements. TCRdb retrieved this table from immuneACCESS and kept in-frame rearrangements only. Not all clones are present; in checked studies, unresolved V genes account for under half, and no reason is known for the remainder. That table gives V, J and clone size, and the DNA gave D and trimming. The sample records roughly 58,000 clones, roughly 70% of which are singletons. 51% of the sample goes to the ten largest clones.

What the authors observed across the whole study: Clinical and demographic metadata were provided uncurated, with the amount varying by source and participant.

V is cut back by 5 bases and J by 3 bases, with 12 bases in the junction unmatched. The CDR3 covers 17 residues, taking in both the cysteine and the phenylalanine. Left in the record is the CDR3 DNA by itself, 51 bases read in frame from the first base. Sequences LNHNV (CDR1) and YYDKDF (CDR2) are obtained from the germline V gene (reference sequence). A word on this clone: Its binding antigen is unknown. Qualities for individual bases were not recorded, and no much larger clone is one base off.

Input material: PBMCs or T cells enriched from blood (not recorded which). The chain is made from TRBV15 and TRBJ2-1, and TRBD2 aligns with 8 junction nucleotides. This receptor was obtained from a woman in her sixties who had been exposed to COVID-19. Here is the DNA: TGTGCCACCAGCCCGACCCGCGGGACTAGTCGCTACAATGAGCAGTTCTTC. This is translated as CATSPTRGTSRYNEQFF.